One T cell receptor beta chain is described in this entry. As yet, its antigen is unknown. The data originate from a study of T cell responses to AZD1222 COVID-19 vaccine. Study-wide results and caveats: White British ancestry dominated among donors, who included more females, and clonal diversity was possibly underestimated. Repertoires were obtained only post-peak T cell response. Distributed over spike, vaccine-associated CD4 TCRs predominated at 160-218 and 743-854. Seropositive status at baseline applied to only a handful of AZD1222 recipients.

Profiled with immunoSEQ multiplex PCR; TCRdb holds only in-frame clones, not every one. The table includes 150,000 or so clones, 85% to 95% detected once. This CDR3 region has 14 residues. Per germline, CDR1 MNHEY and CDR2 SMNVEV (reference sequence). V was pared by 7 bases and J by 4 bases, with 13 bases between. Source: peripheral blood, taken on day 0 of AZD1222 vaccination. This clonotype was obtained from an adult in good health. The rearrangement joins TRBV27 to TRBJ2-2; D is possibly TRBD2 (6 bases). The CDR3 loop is CASTAGTATGELFF. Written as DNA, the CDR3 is TGTGCCAGCACCGCGGGGACTGCCACCGGGGAGCTGTTTTTT.